These T cell receptor beta chains were read from a single sample in a study of shared clonotypes between healthy human individuals. Profiled with immunoSEQ multiplex PCR; TCRdb holds only in-frame clones, not every one. This sample carries under 600,000 clones, 97% of them seen once, and the ten largest clones take approximately 0.057%. Material: naive CD4+ T cells sorted from blood. The source of these receptors is a woman aged 25 to 39 in good health. The CDR3 runs from the conserved cysteine through the conserved F or W. A D gene is named only where the DNA matches it firmly. A row's size may be missing; if present it is once, few, many or a size class.

DNA,CDR3,D,size,V,J
TGTGCCAGCTCCCTCGAACAGGGACAAGAGACCCAGTACTTC,CASSLEQGQETQYF,-,-,TRBV18,TRBJ2-5
TGTGCCAGCAGCTCCGGGACGCGAAGCTCCTACAATGAGCAGTTCTTC,CASSSGTRSSYNEQFF,-,once,TRBV5-4,TRBJ2-1
TGTGCCAGCAGCTCCCTTGCGGGAGCCTACAATGAGCAGTTCTTC,CASSSLAGAYNEQFF,TRBD2,-,TRBV5-4,TRBJ2-1
TGTGCCAGCAGGAGGACTAGCGAAGAGCAGTACTTC,CASRRTSEEQYF,TRBD2,-,TRBV6-1,TRBJ2-7
TGCGCCAGCAGCCAAGTTAACAGGGCCTATGGCTACACCTTC,CASSQVNRAYGYTF,-,-,TRBV4-1,TRBJ1-2
TGTGCCAGCAGCCGGACTAGCGGCACAGATACGCAGTATTTT,CASSRTSGTDTQYF,TRBD2,-,TRBV7-3,TRBJ2-3
TGCAGCGTAACCAAACGTAGGGAGGGTGAGCAGTTCTTC,CSVTKRREGEQFF,TRBD2,-,TRBV29-1,TRBJ2-1
TGCGCCAGCAGCCAAGGCCACTCTGGAAACACCATATATTTT,CASSQGHSGNTIYF,-,once,TRBV4-1,TRBJ1-3
TGTGCCAGCAGTTACTCATCTCTAGCGGAACTTCAGTACTTC,CASSYSSLAELQYF,TRBD2,-,TRBV6-5,TRBJ2-7
TGTGCCAGCAGGTTGGGGGGCGGGGGTCACACTGAAGCTTTCTTT,CASRLGGGGHTEAFF,-,-,TRBV28,TRBJ1-1
TGTGCCAGCAGCTTAGGTTTAGCGGGAGCGCAAGAGACCCAGTACTTC,CASSLGLAGAQETQYF,TRBD2,-,TRBV11-2,TRBJ2-5